A single sample gave rise to the 21 T cell receptor beta chains below, sequenced in a study of blood T cell repertoires in COVID-19. The protocol was immunoSEQ multiplex PCR, while the TCRdb copy is restricted to in-frame clones and leaves out a portion. The sample holds some 220,000 clones, 85% to 90% seen once. The sample comprised PBMCs or T cells enriched from blood (not recorded which). All receptors derive from a woman in her 50s in a cohort exposed to, infected with or recovered from COVID-19 (not recorded which).

This CDR3 is CASSLAQGQAYGYTF. The CDR3 region has the DNA TGTGCCAGCAGCTTGGCGCAGGGACAGGCCTATGGCTACACCTTC. The V call is TRBV5-4, the J call TRBJ1-2; TRBD1 matches 8 bases. The CDR3 consists of 15 residues. Trimming took 0 bases from V and 4 from J; bases not matched to a gene: 5. The germline gives CDR1 SGHNT, CDR2 YYREEE (reference sequence).

The chain uses TRBV28 and TRBJ2-5; TRBD2 aligns across 10 bases. The CDR3 is 13 residues long. Trimming cost V 8 bases and J 5 bases; bases outside gene matches: 5. From germline, CDR1 is MDHEN and CDR2 SYDVKM. CDR3 sequence (DNA): TGTGCCAGCCAGCGGGGGGGCCACGAGACCCAGTACTTC. The encoded protein is CASQRGGHETQYF.

J is TRBJ2-3 and V is TRBV4-3; 9 bases fit TRBD2. The CDR3 covers 18 residues. The V segment lost 1 base and the J segment 1 base; nucleotides outside the gene matches: 9. Germline assignment: CDR1 LGHNA and CDR2 YSLEER. The CDR3 protein is CASSQGGGADLGTDTQYF. Here the CDR3 DNA reads TGCGCCAGCAGCCAAGGCGGGGGGGCTGATTTGGGCACAGATACGCAGTATTTT.

This clone was seen more than once but under ten times. The chain carries TRBV10-3 and TRBJ2-7; 13 bases align to TRBD2. The germline V gene encodes CDR1 ENHRY and CDR2 SYGVKD. With V trimmed by 9 bases and J by 2 bases, 7 bases remained unmatched. This CDR3 contains 15 residues. CDR3 nucleotide sequence: TGTGCCATTTCCGGGACTAGCGGGGCCCCCTACGAGCAGTACTTC. Translation gives CAISGTSGAPYEQYF.

This chain connects TRBV18 to TRBJ1-3, with D possibly matching TRBD1 (5 bases). The germline gives CDR1 KGHSH, CDR2 LQKENI. V lost 4 bases, J lost 0 bases, and 10 bases lay in between. The CDR3 is made up of 15 amino acids. In DNA form, the CDR3 reads TGTGCCAGCTCACAGCAGGGTATCTCTGGAAACACCATATATTTT. Translation: CASSQQGISGNTIYF.

This rearrangement joins TRBV6-1 to TRBJ1-6; D unresolved. The CDR3 covers 16 residues. The germline V gene has CDR1 MNHNS and CDR2 SASEGT. V was cut by 3 bases and J by 0 bases, with 9 bases left in between. CDR3 in amino acids: CASSDPMSSYNSPLHF. In DNA, the CDR3 is TGTGCCAGCAGTGACCCCATGAGCTCCTATAATTCACCCCTCCACTTT.

This chain connects TRBV7-2 to TRBJ1-2, with TRBD1 matching over 7 bases. The germline V gene encodes CDR1 SGHTA and CDR2 FQGNSA. Trimming took 2 bases from V and 4 from J; bases not matched to a gene: 4. The CDR3 runs to 14 residues. DNA of the CDR3: TGTGCCAGCAGCTTAAGTCAGGGGGGCTATGGCTACACCTTC. This encodes CASSLSQGGYGYTF.

The J gene is TRBJ2-1, the V gene TRBV7-9, with 7 bases lining up with TRBD2. Germline CDR1 reads SEHNR; CDR2 reads FQNEAQ (reference sequence). The junction had 8 bases not matched to a gene; V was cut back by 4 bases and J by 2 bases. The CDR3 contains 16 residues. The CDR3 coding sequence is TGTGCCAGCAGCTCGATGACTAGCTTGCCCTACAATGAGCAGTTCTTC. This sequence encodes CASSSMTSLPYNEQFF.

The J gene is TRBJ2-1, the V gene TRBV14; 9 nucleotides agree with TRBD2. This CDR3 is built from 16 residues. J lost 6 bases, V lost 4 bases, and 10 bases had no gene match. Looked up from germline, CDR1 is SGHDN and CDR2 is FVKESK. The CDR3 nucleotides read TGTGCCAGCAGCCCGCTCTCGGCGGGGGGGTTCAATGAGCAGTTCTTC. Translating it yields CASSPLSAGGFNEQFF.

This clone occurred a few times. This chain joins TRBV7-2 and TRBJ2-3, with 12 bases aligning to TRBD2. The V segment lost 4 bases and the J segment 6 bases; nucleotides outside the gene matches: 8. The germline CDR1 and CDR2 sequences are SGHTA and FQGNSA. CDR3 length equals 16 residues. CDR3 nucleotides: TGTGCCAGCAGCTCGGGACTAGCGGGTCCGGGGGATACGCAGTATTTT. Translation: CASSSGLAGPGDTQYF.

A single count supports this clone. This chain links TRBV20-1 with TRBJ1-6; the D is unclear. The germline V and J ends were trimmed by 3 bases and 7 bases, with 13 bases remaining between them. This CDR3 region has 14 residues. Per the germline V gene, CDR1 is DFQATT and CDR2 is SNEGSKA (reference sequence). CDR3 residues: CSASESRGNSPLHF. As DNA, the CDR3 is TGCAGTGCTAGTGAATCACGCGGCAATTCACCCCTCCACTTT.

The rearrangement joins TRBV18 to TRBJ2-3; a weak D match, TRBD1 (6 bases). The germline V gene encodes CDR1 KGHSH and CDR2 LQKENI. CDR3 size: 15 residues. Trimming stripped 2 bases from V and 5 bases from J, with 14 bases between. CDR3 loop: CASSPGGLVGDTQYF. In DNA, the CDR3 is TGTGCCAGCTCACCAGGGGGCCTGGTTGGAGATACGCAGTATTTT.

The chain joins TRBV7-3 to TRBJ1-2; the D gene is possibly TRBD1 (6 bases). The V and J ends lost 9 bases and 1 base respectively, with 12 bases between them. Germline CDR1 reads SGHTA; CDR2 reads FQGTGA. The CDR3 loop spans 13 amino acids. DNA for the CDR3: TGTGCCAGTAGACAGGACAGTAACTATGGCTACACCTTC. Protein product: CASRQDSNYGYTF.

The J gene is TRBJ1-5, the V gene TRBV19; a possible D gene is TRBD1 (6 bases). V dropped 5 bases and J dropped 0 bases, with 20 bases sitting between them. Germline V gene lookup returns CDR1 LNHDA and CDR2 SQIVND (reference sequence). The CDR3 sequence is 18 residues long. CDR3: CASSPKDSIPHSNQPQHF. For the CDR3, the DNA is TGTGCCAGTAGTCCCAAGGACAGCATACCCCATAGCAATCAGCCCCAGCATTTT.

The rearrangement uses TRBV21-1 and TRBJ1-6; the table names TRBD1, a call not compared with the DNA. TRBV21-1 is assigned pseudogene status. This CDR3 is built from 15 residues. DNA for the CDR3: TGTGCCAGCAGCTACTATGGACAGGAAAATTCACCCCTCCACTTT. Its translation: CASSYYGQENSPLHF.

CDR3 sequence reads: CASSLFMTDTQYF. DNA for the CDR3: TGTGCCAGCAGTTTATTTATGACAGATACGCAGTATTTT. The J gene is TRBJ2-3, the V gene TRBV27; D remains unclear. V was trimmed by 1 base and J by 3 bases, leaving 5 bases between them. CDR1 and CDR2 from the germline V gene are MNHEY and SMNVEV (reference sequence). This CDR3 contains 13 residues.

Details on this clone: Other DNA sequences from this sample encode an identical CDR3 as well. This chain joins TRBV19 and TRBJ1-1; D may be TRBD1 (5 bases). The V end was cut by 5 bases, the J end by 0 bases, with 10 bases between. The CDR3 spans 14 residues. Germline loops: CDR1 LNHDA, CDR2 SQIVND (reference sequence). CDR3 region: CASSRQTLNTEAFF. CDR3 nucleotides: TGTGCCAGTAGTCGACAGACTCTGAACACTGAAGCTTTCTTT. Drawing the rest from reference TRBV19 and TRBJ1-1, the complete variable domain is DGGITQSPKYLFRKEGQNVTLSCEQNLNHDAMYWYRQDPGQGLRLIYYSQIVNDFQKGDIAEGYSVSREKKESFPLTVTSAQKNPTAFYLCASSRQTLNTEAFFGQGTRLTVV.

V is TRBV7-8 and J is TRBJ2-4; D ambiguous. CDR1 and CDR2 (germline): SGHVS, FQNEAQ. This CDR3 has 13 amino acids. V was shortened by 4 bases and J by 1 base, with 5 bases between the two germline ends. CDR3 DNA sequence: TGTGCCAGCAGCTCCGGGGCCAAAAACATTCAGTACTTC. It yields the protein CASSSGAKNIQYF.

J is TRBJ2-3 and V is TRBV28, with D maybe TRBD2 (7 bases). The ends were cut back, 3 bases at V and 1 base at J, with 23 bases in the middle. The CDR3 covers 19 residues. CDR1 is MDHEN, CDR2 SYDVKM, per germline. Here the CDR3 DNA reads TGTGCCAGCAGTTTTCCCCAGACTAGCCCGGGGGCCCGCACAGATACGCAGTATTTT. Translating it yields CASSFPQTSPGARTDTQYF.

The chain employs TRBV30 and TRBJ1-1, with TRBD1 matching over 7 bases. Germline CDR1 reads GTSNPN; CDR2 reads SVGIG (reference sequence). V lost 5 bases and J lost 1; bases outside the gene matches: 4. This CDR3 comprises 13 residues. The CDR3 nucleotides read TGTGCCTGGGGGGGACAGAGGAACACTGAAGCTTTCTTT. Encoded protein: CAWGGQRNTEAFF.

V is TRBV4-2 and J is TRBJ2-3; 7 bases fit TRBD1. J lost 3 bases, V lost 0 bases, and 3 bases had no gene match. The CDR3 consists of 15 residues. Germline V CDR1 and CDR2: LGHNA, YNFKEQ. CDR3 amino acids: CASSQEGQTTDTQYF. As DNA, the CDR3 is TGTGCCAGCAGCCAAGAGGGACAGACTACAGATACGCAGTATTTT.